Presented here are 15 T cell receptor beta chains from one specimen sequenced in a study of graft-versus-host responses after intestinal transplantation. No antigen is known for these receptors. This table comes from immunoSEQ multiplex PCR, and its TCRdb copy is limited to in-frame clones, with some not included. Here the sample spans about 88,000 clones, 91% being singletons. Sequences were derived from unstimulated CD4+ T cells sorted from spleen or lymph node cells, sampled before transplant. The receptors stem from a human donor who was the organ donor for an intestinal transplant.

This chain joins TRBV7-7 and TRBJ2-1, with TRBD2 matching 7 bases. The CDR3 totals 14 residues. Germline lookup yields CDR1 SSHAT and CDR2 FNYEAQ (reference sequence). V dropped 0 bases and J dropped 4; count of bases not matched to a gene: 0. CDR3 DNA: TGTGCCAGCAGCTTAGCGGGGGGGTACAATGAGCAGTTCTTC. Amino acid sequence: CASSLAGGYNEQFF.

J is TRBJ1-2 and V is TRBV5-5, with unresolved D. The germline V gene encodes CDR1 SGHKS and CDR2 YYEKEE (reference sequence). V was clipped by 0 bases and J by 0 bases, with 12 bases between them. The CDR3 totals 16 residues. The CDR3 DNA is TGTGCCAGCAGCTTGGCCGGAGGACGAGCTAACTATGGCTACACCTTC. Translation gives CASSLAGGRANYGYTF.

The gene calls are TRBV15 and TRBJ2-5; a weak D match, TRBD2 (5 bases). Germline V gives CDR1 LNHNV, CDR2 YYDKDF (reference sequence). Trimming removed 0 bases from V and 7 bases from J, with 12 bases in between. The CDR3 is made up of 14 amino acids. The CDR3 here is CATSRDPLRGTQYF. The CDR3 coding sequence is TGTGCCACCAGCAGAGATCCACTCCGGGGGACCCAGTACTTC.

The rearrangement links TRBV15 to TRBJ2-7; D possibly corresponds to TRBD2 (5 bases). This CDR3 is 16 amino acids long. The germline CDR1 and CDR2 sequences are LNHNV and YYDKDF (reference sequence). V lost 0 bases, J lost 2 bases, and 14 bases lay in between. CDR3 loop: CATSRDRTWTPYEQYF. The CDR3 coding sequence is TGTGCCACCAGCAGAGATCGGACCTGGACTCCCTACGAGCAGTACTTC.

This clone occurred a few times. The CDR3 DNA reads as TGTGCCTGGAGTACAGGAGGAAACACCATATATTTT. As protein: CAWSTGGNTIYF. V gene TRBV30 combines with J gene TRBJ1-3; a possible D gene is TRBD1 (5 bases). The CDR3 is 12 amino acids. The germline V gene encodes CDR1 GTSNPN and CDR2 SVGIG (reference sequence). The germline V and J ends were trimmed by 2 bases and 4 bases, with 6 bases remaining between them.

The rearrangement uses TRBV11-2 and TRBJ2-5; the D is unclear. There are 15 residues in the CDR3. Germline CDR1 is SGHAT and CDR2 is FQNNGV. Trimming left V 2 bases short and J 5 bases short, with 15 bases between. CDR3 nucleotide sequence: TGTGCCAGCAGCTTACCTGGCTTTTCTAGGGAGACCCAGTACTTC. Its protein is CASSLPGFSRETQYF.

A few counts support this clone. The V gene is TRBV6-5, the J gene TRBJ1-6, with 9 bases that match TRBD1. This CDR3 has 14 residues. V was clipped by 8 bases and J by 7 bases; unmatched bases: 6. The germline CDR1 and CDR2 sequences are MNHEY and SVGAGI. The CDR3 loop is CASRDREYNSPLHF. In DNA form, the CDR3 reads TGTGCCAGCCGGGACAGGGAGTACAATTCACCCCTCCACTTT.

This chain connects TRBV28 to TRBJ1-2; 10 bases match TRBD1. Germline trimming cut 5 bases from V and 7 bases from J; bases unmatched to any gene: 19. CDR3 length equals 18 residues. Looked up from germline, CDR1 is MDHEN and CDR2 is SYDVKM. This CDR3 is CASSPGQGTTTPLSGYTF. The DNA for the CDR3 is TGTGCCAGCAGTCCGGGACAGGGGACTACGACCCCCCTAAGTGGCTACACCTTC.

This CDR3 is CASGLAGGEVTDTQYF. CDR3 bases: TGTGCTAGTGGTTTAGCAGGGGGCGAGGTGACAGATACGCAGTATTTT. The rearrangement uses TRBV12-5 and TRBJ2-3, with 8 bases fitting TRBD1. This CDR3 is 16 amino acids long. The germline V gene encodes CDR1 LGHNT and CDR2 FRNRAP. Trimming at V came to 3 bases and at J to 3 bases, leaving 8 bases not matched to a gene. Variable domain in full (rest from reference TRBV12-5 and TRBJ2-3): DARVTQTPRHKVTEMGQEVTMRCQPILGHNTVFWYRQTMMQGLELLAYFRNRAPLDDSGMPKDRFSAEMPDATLATLKIQPSEPRDSAVYFCASGLAGGEVTDTQYFGPGTRLTVL.

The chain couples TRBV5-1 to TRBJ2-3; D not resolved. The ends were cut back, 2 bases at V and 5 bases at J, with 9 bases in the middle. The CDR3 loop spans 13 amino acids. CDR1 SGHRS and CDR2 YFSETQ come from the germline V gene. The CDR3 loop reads CASSLIPLDTQYF. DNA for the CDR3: TGCGCCAGCAGCTTAATCCCTTTAGATACGCAGTATTTT.

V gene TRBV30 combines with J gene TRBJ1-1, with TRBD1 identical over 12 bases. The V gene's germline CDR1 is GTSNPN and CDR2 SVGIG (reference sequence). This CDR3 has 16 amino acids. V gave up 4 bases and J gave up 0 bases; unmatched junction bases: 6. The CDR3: CAWKGQGAFMNTEAFF. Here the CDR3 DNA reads TGTGCCTGGAAGGGACAGGGGGCCTTCATGAACACTGAAGCTTTCTTT.

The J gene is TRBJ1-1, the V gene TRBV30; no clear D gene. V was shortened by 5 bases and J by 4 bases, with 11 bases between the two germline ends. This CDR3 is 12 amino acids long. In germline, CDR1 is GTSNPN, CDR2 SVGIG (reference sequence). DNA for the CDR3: TGTGCCTGGTCGAGGGATACCACTGAAGCTTTCTTT. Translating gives CAWSRDTTEAFF.

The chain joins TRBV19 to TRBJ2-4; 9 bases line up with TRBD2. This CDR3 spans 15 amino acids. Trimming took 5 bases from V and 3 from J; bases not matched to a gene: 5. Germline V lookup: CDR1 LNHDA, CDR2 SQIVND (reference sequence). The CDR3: CASSPLRGGKNIQYF. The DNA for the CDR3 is TGTGCCAGTAGTCCCCTGCGGGGGGGCAAAAACATTCAGTACTTC.

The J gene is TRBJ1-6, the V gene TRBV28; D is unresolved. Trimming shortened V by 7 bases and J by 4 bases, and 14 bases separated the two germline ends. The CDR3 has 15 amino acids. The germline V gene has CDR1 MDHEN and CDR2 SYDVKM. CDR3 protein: CASTKRRGYNSPLHF. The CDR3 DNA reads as TGTGCCAGCACCAAACGACGGGGTTATAATTCACCCCTCCACTTT. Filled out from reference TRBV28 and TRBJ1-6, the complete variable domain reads DVKVTQSSRYLVKRTGEKVFLECVQDMDHENMFWYRQDPGLGLRLIYFSYDVKMKEKGDIPEGYSVSREKKERFSLILESASTNQTSMYLCASTKRRGYNSPLHFGNGTRLTVT.

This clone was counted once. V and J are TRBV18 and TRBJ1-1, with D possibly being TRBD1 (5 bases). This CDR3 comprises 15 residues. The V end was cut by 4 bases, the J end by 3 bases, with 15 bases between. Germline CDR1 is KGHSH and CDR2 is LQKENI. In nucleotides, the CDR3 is TGTGCCAGCTCACTCGACAGCCGATTGTACACTGAAGCTTTCTTT. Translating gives CASSLDSRLYTEAFF.